This TCR beta chain was retrieved from a study of T cell clonotyping in hematopoietic cell transplantation (TCRdb year 2021). Concerning the study at large: Recipient samples taken before transplant were collected after cytoreduction. In the study, fewer than 150 blood samples were gathered from a few dozen consecutive transplant recipients and their related donors. Recruitment of patients was conducted between late 2015 and January 2017, and follow-up was continued until September 2020 or death. Study-level results and caveats: Overlap with donor repertoires was found for only a small fraction of recipient repertoires, with over 95% found to appear de novo at the given depth. A decrease in recipient TCR diversity was observed after transplant, and a progressive increase in pathologically expanded clonotypes was seen from day 30 to day 180. The sample size was limited, and CD4 and CD8 repertoire contributions could not be separated because cells were not sorted. Donor and pretransplant recipient Inverse Simpson Index values predicted broader posttransplant TCR repertoire diversity.

The germline V gene encodes CDR1 LGHNA and CDR2 YSLEER. V was cut back by 0 bases and J by 0 bases, leaving a gap of 8 bases between them. The CDR3 runs 15 amino acids, cysteine and phenylalanine included. Only the CDR3 DNA stays, 45 bases, in frame from base 1. With the immunoSEQ assay, which is a bias-controlled multiplex PCR relying on V- and J-specific primers, TCR beta CDR3 regions were amplified from genomic DNA. In a second PCR step, a proprietary barcode and Illumina adapter sequences were attached to the CDR3 amplicons. An Illumina MiSeq instrument was used for sequencing of the CDR3 libraries. On the authors' methods: Export and quality control were handled in immunoSEQ Analyzer 3.0, while downstream analyses relied on R Bioconductor and Immunarch. Repertoire metrics were calculated using only productive rearrangements within the normalized downsampled data set. In the normalized cohort, clonotypes with more than 5 templates were defined as pathologically expanded. The Inverse Simpson Index was used to measure repertoire diversity. To capture all clonotypes, CMV-specificity analyses were performed on the non-normalized data set. The table comes from immuneACCESS by way of TCRdb, which keeps in-frame sequences with V and J called. Part of the clones is missing from these tables; in studies checked, under half for an unresolved V gene and the rest for unknown reasons. Clone size and V and J calls were adopted from that table, with D and trimming inferred from the DNA. This sample comprises about 41,000 clones, roughly 85% of them detected only once. Approximately 3% of the sample belongs to the ten largest clones.

In light of the paper, this sample's time point label describes: recipient sample about 28 days before transplant, after cytoreduction. Blood from recipients was drawn roughly 28 days before transplant, then again at days 30, 100 and 180 after transplant. Nuclei Lysis Solution was used to extract genomic DNA from fresh or cryopreserved unfractionated peripheral blood mononuclear cells. With regard to this clone: The target of this receptor is not known. Base qualities are not recorded, but no much larger clone differs from it by a single base.

The chain links TRBV4-3 with TRBJ1-2, with an unclear D gene assignment. The specimen was peripheral blood mononuclear cells, collected before stem cell transplant. This TCR came from a man aged 60 to 75 with acute myeloid leukemia. Some clones in this sample may be carry-over from other donors' samples. This receptor carries the CDR3 CASSQDRIANYGYTF. Read as DNA, the sequence is TGCGCCAGCAGCCAAGATAGAATAGCTAACTATGGCTACACCTTC.